This TCR beta chain was obtained from a study of cytomegalovirus exposure and HLA in healthy donors. The CDR3 runs to 10 residues. V was shortened by 5 bases and J by 6 bases, with 5 bases between the two germline ends. Germline loops: CDR1 DFQATT, CDR2 SNEGSKA (reference sequence). As to this clone: No antigen is known for it.

Study conclusions and caveats: Later analysis demonstrated an association between a missense DCLRE1C variant and TCR beta V- and J-gene trimming. Most subjects' HLA-A and HLA-B alleles were reportedly predicted from TCR beta sequences.

A multiplex PCR was run with 60 Vbeta primers and 13 Jbeta primers. Assay used: immunoSEQ multiplex PCR; TCRdb lists only in-frame clones, some missing. The sample lists around 180,000 clones, around 82% seen once, with about 1.8% in the top ten. The sequencing input was PBMCs. This TCR was recovered from a young man in good health and CMV-seronegative. The gene calls are TRBV20-1 and TRBJ2-1; no clear D. CDR3 residues: CSARSNEQFF. The CDR3 DNA is TGCAGTGCTCGGTCCAATGAGCAGTTCTTC.